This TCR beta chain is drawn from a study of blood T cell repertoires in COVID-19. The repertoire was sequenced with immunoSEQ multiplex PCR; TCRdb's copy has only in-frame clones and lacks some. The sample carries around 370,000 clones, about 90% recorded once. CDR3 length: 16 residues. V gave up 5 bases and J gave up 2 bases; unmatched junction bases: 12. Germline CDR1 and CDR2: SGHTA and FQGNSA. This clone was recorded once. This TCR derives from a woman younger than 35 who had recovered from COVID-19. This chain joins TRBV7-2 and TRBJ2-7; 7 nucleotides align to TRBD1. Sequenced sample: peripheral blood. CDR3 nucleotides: TGTGCCAGCAGCCCATACGACAGGGCTAGACCCTACGAGCAGTACGTC. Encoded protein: CASSPYDRARPYEQYV.